A single sample gave rise to the 23 T cell receptor beta chains below, sequenced in a study of radiotherapy plus CTLA-4 blockade in lung cancer. Clones were sequenced by immunoSEQ multiplex PCR, and TCRdb holds only the in-frame ones, with some missing. Of approximately 41,000 clones detected, under 80% appear once; the ten largest clones hold around 9.6%. This specimen consisted of peripheral blood, obtained from a patient treated with radiotherapy plus ipilimumab. The receptors here all came from a human donor with non-small cell lung cancer who had stable disease on radiotherapy plus ipilimumab.

In this sample, this clone turned up a few times. V and J are TRBV2 and TRBJ2-2; 11 nucleotides match TRBD2. The CDR3 is 16 amino acids. Trimming removed 2 bases from V and 5 bases from J; junction bases left unmatched: 4. Germline-derived CDR1 and CDR2 are SNHLY and FYNNEI. The CDR3 is CASSELAGGRTGELFF. The CDR3 nucleotides read TGTGCCAGCAGTGAACTAGCGGGGGGAAGGACCGGGGAGCTGTTTTTT. The full variable domain, completed using reference TRBV2 and TRBJ2-2, is EPEVTQTPSHQVTQMGQEVILRCVPISNHLYFYWYRQILGQKVEFLVSFYNNEISEKSEIFDDQFSVERPDGSNFTLKIRSTKLEDSAMYFCASSELAGGRTGELFFGEGSRLTVL.

DNA for the CDR3: TGTGCCAGCAGCCCCATTGCCACCCTAGGCTACACCTTC. Translated: CASSPIATLGYTF. This chain uses TRBV5-5 with TRBJ1-2; D is ambiguous. Trimming took off 4 bases at V and 8 bases at J, with 15 bases between the two ends. The CDR3 sequence is 13 residues long. The V gene's germline CDR1 is SGHKS and CDR2 YYEKEE (reference sequence).

J is TRBJ1-2 and V is TRBV15; 9 nucleotides align to TRBD1. The germline V gene has CDR1 LNHNV and CDR2 YYDKDF (reference sequence). The J segment lost 2 bases and the V segment lost 1 base, leaving 8 bases of the junction unmatched. This CDR3 has 17 residues. CDR3 region: CATSRGLPGTGNYGYTF. The CDR3 DNA sequence: TGTGCCACCAGCAGAGGTTTACCCGGGACAGGGAACTATGGCTACACCTTC.

The chain has TRBV29-1 and TRBJ1-6; a weak D match, TRBD1 (6 bases). Germline lookup yields CDR1 SQVTM and CDR2 ANQGSEA. This CDR3 region has 14 residues. V was pared by 5 bases and J by 4 bases, with 12 bases between. The CDR3 loop reads CSVRMGTYNSPLHF. DNA of the CDR3: TGCAGCGTTCGGATGGGGACATATAATTCACCCCTCCACTTT. Full variable domain (outside the CDR3, taken from reference TRBV29-1 and TRBJ1-6): SAVISQKPSRDICQRGTSLTIQCQVDSQVTMMFWYRQQPGQSLTLIATANQGSEATYESGFVIDKFPISRPNLTFSTLTVSNMSPEDSSIYLCSVRMGTYNSPLHFGNGTRLTVT.

The chain uses TRBV6-5 and TRBJ2-1, with 10 positions matching TRBD1. The length of the CDR3 is 14 residues. The V and J ends lost 5 bases and 9 bases, in that order; junction bases with no gene match: 7. Germline CDR1 is MNHEY and CDR2 is SVGAGI. The CDR3 reads CASSTGTGEGEQFF. CDR3 nucleotide sequence: TGTGCCAGCAGTACCGGGACAGGGGAAGGTGAGCAGTTCTTC.

The chain has TRBV12-5 and TRBJ2-3; no clear D gene. V was pared by 8 bases and J by 2 bases, with 17 bases between. The germline gives CDR1 LGHNT, CDR2 FRNRAP. The CDR3 is made up of 15 amino acids. CDR3 region: CASSVVGRPTDTQYF. The CDR3 DNA follows: TGTGCTAGTTCCGTAGTGGGCAGACCCACAGATACGCAGTATTTT. The variable domain in full, completed from reference TRBV12-5 and TRBJ2-3, reads DARVTQTPRHKVTEMGQEVTMRCQPILGHNTVFWYRQTMMQGLELLAYFRNRAPLDDSGMPKDRFSAEMPDATLATLKIQPSEPRDSAVYFCASSVVGRPTDTQYFGPGTRLTVL.

The chain uses TRBV5-1 and TRBJ1-3; D gene unclear. Germline V gene sequence: CDR1 SGHRS, CDR2 YFSETQ. This CDR3 region has 15 residues. V was clipped by 4 bases and J by 0 bases, with 11 bases between them. CDR3 sequence reads: CASSAGEFSGNTIYF. CDR3 DNA: TGCGCCAGCAGCGCCGGGGAGTTCTCTGGAAACACCATATATTTT.

The rearrangement links TRBV11-1 to TRBJ1-6; no definite D call. The V gene lost 3 bases and the J gene lost 11 bases, with 11 bases spanning the gap. The V gene's germline CDR1 is SGHAT and CDR2 FQDESV (reference sequence). The CDR3 extends over 13 amino acids. CDR3 nucleotides: TGTGCCAGCAGCTTTGAGAATTTGGCACCCCTCCACTTT. This sequence encodes CASSFENLAPLHF. Supplemented by reference TRBV11-1 and TRBJ1-6, the full variable domain reads EAEVAQSPRYKITEKSQAVAFWCDPISGHATLYWYRQILGQGPELLVQFQDESVVDDSQLPKDRFSAERLKGVDSTLKIQPAELGDSAMYLCASSFENLAPLHFGNGTRLTVT.

CDR3 in amino acids: CASSYRGGNSGNTIYF. The CDR3 DNA follows: TGTGCCAGCAGCTACAGGGGAGGTAACTCTGGAAACACCATATATTTT. The V gene is TRBV6-5, the J gene TRBJ1-3; TRBD1 matches at 7 bases. This CDR3 has 16 amino acids. Trimming at V came to 6 bases and at J to 0 bases, leaving 8 bases not matched to a gene. The germline V gene encodes CDR1 MNHEY and CDR2 SVGAGI.

The chain couples TRBV5-1 to TRBJ2-7; TRBD1 is a possible D gene (5 bases). There are 11 residues in the CDR3. Germline V CDR1 and CDR2: SGHRS, YFSETQ. The germline V and J ends were trimmed by 0 bases and 7 bases, with 5 bases remaining between them. The CDR3 region is CASSLGQEQYF. The CDR3 DNA is TGCGCCAGCAGCTTGGGACAGGAGCAGTACTTC. The entire variable domain, with the rest obtained from reference TRBV5-1 and TRBJ2-7, is as follows: KAGVTQTPRYLIKTRGQQVTLSCSPISGHRSVSWYQQTPGQGLQFLFEYFSETQRNKGNFPGRFSGRQFSNSRSEMNVSTLELGDSALYLCASSLGQEQYFGPGTRLTVT.

This chain joins TRBV7-2 and TRBJ1-2; possible D gene TRBD1, 6 bases. Germline-derived CDR1 and CDR2 are SGHTA and FQGNSA. The CDR3 has 13 residues. The V and J ends lost 5 bases and 6 bases respectively, with 13 bases between them. The CDR3, as DNA: TGTGCCAGCAGCCGAACAGGGCGAGATGGCTACACCTTC. Protein product: CASSRTGRDGYTF.

The rearrangement uses TRBV5-1 and TRBJ2-7; 8 bases fit TRBD1. CDR3 length: 15 amino acids. The J segment lost 2 bases and the V segment lost 3 bases, leaving 7 bases of the junction unmatched. The V gene's germline CDR1 is SGHRS and CDR2 YFSETQ. CDR3 loop: CASSSSGQDTYEQYF. The CDR3 DNA is TGCGCCAGCAGCTCGTCGGGACAGGACACCTACGAGCAGTACTTC. Full variable domain (rest looked up from reference TRBV5-1 and TRBJ2-7): KAGVTQTPRYLIKTRGQQVTLSCSPISGHRSVSWYQQTPGQGLQFLFEYFSETQRNKGNFPGRFSGRQFSNSRSEMNVSTLELGDSALYLCASSSSGQDTYEQYFGPGTRLTVT.

This clone was seen once. The chain combines TRBV18 with TRBJ1-5, with 8 bases aligning to TRBD1. CDR3 size: 16 residues. J lost 2 bases, V lost 1 base, and 4 bases had no gene match. Germline CDR1 reads KGHSH; CDR2 reads LQKENI. The CDR3 here is CASSPLPGQGNQPQHF. In nucleotides, the CDR3 is TGTGCCAGCTCACCACTCCCGGGACAGGGCAATCAGCCCCAGCATTTT.

The CDR3 reads CAWSWGGEQYF. CDR3 bases: TGTGCCTGGAGTTGGGGGGGCGAGCAGTACTTC. The chain links TRBV30 to TRBJ2-7, with TRBD2 matching over 7 bases. The CDR3 is 11 amino acids. Looked up from germline, CDR1 is GTSNPN and CDR2 is SVGIG (reference sequence). With V trimmed by 2 bases and J by 6 bases, 1 base remained unmatched.

V and J are TRBV18 and TRBJ1-2; 9 bases agree with TRBD1. Unmatched junction bases numbered 8, after V lost 3 bases and J lost 6 bases. The CDR3 covers 15 residues. Germline V gives CDR1 KGHSH, CDR2 LQKENI. Written as DNA, the CDR3 is TGTGCCAGCTCACCGTACGGACAGGGGAATCATGGCTACACCTTC. Translated, it gives CASSPYGQGNHGYTF.

The chain recombines TRBV18 with TRBJ1-1; 9 nucleotides line up with TRBD1. With V trimmed by 1 base and J by 4 bases, 10 bases remained unmatched. The germline V gene encodes CDR1 KGHSH and CDR2 LQKENI. The CDR3 length is 17 residues. The CDR3 reads CASSPLSGQGGATEAFF. The DNA for the CDR3 is TGTGCCAGCTCACCACTTTCGGGACAGGGAGGGGCCACTGAAGCTTTCTTT.

V usage is TRBV14 and J usage is TRBJ2-3, with D perhaps TRBD1 (6 bases). The germline CDR1 and CDR2 sequences are SGHDN and FVKESK. Trimming cost V 1 base and J 1 base, with 15 bases left between them. This CDR3 region has 17 residues. The CDR3: CASSQGRGGRGTDTQYF. CDR3 bases: TGTGCCAGCAGCCAAGGACGAGGGGGAAGAGGCACAGATACGCAGTATTTT.

The genes are TRBV7-6 and TRBJ2-7; 11 nucleotides agree with TRBD1. The CDR3 is 14 amino acids. J was trimmed by 5 bases and V by 5 bases; bases with no gene match: 5. Germline V gives CDR1 SGHVS, CDR2 FNYEAQ. CDR3 DNA: TGTGCCAGCAGCCTTCGGACAGGGGGCGACGAGCAGTACTTC. Its protein product is CASSLRTGGDEQYF.

This chain uses TRBV18 with TRBJ2-1; weak D call: TRBD1 (6 bases). The CDR3 runs to 13 residues. Germline V lookup: CDR1 KGHSH, CDR2 LQKENI. The germline V and J ends were trimmed by 5 bases and 7 bases, with 12 bases remaining between them. In DNA form, the CDR3 reads TGTGCCAGCTCAGCCACAGGGAAGAATGAGCAGTTCTTC. Protein sequence: CASSATGKNEQFF.

The J gene is TRBJ2-4, the V gene TRBV30; 7 nucleotides agree with TRBD1. The CDR3 runs 19 residues. Germline CDR1 GTSNPN, CDR2 SVGIG (reference sequence). The trim removed 2 bases at V and 6 bases at J, leaving 22 bases unmatched. The CDR3 DNA reads as TGTGCCTGGAGTCATTGGTCTGCCACCGAACAGGGGAGAGGAAACATTCAGTACTTC. This gives the protein CAWSHWSATEQGRGNIQYF.

This chain uses TRBV25-1 with TRBJ2-2; D is perhaps TRBD1 (6 bases). Germline V gene lookup returns CDR1 MGHDK and CDR2 SYGVNS. The V and J ends lost 4 bases and 4 bases respectively, with 10 bases between them. The CDR3 contains 14 residues. CDR3 in amino acids: CASSAGQSTGELFF. CDR3 sequence (DNA): TGTGCCAGCAGTGCAGGACAGTCCACCGGGGAGCTGTTTTTT.

This chain connects TRBV5-4 to TRBJ2-1; tentatively, D is TRBD1 (5 bases). V was trimmed by 1 base and J by 1 base, leaving 9 bases between them. CDR1 is SGHNT and CDR2 is YYREEE in the germline V gene (reference sequence). The length of the CDR3 is 15 residues. The CDR3 region is CASSLRRGSYNEQFF. The DNA of the CDR3 is TGTGCCAGCAGCTTGCGAAGGGGTTCCTACAATGAGCAGTTCTTC.

The chain uses TRBV5-1 and TRBJ2-2; weak D call: TRBD2 (6 bases). CDR1 is SGHRS, CDR2 YFSETQ, per germline. CDR3 length: 15 amino acids. V was clipped by 7 bases and J by 6 bases, with 19 bases between them. This CDR3 is CASRDQLGGSGELFF. As DNA, the CDR3 is TGCGCCAGCCGTGACCAACTCGGGGGTTCCGGGGAGCTGTTTTTT.